This T cell receptor (beta chain) is from a study of regulatory T cells. Patients aged 2 to 39 years had fewer naive and more memory CD4+ and CD8+ T cells. Overall study findings and caveats: In CD3G-deficient patients, conventional CD4+ T cells were enriched for hydrophobic CDR3 residues at positions 6 and 7.

CDR3 length: 15 amino acids. V was cut by 3 bases and J by 5 bases, with 16 bases left in between. The V gene's germline CDR1 is MDHEN and CDR2 SYDVKM. A word on this clone: Its antigen is not known.

The primer mix had 52 TRBV and 13 TRBJ primers. The repertoire was sequenced with immunoSEQ multiplex PCR; TCRdb's copy has only in-frame clones and lacks some. The table lists more than 15,000 clones, around 84% of them singletons. The chain employs TRBV28 and TRBJ1-1; a possible D gene is TRBD1 (5 bases). The sequence was collected from a person in their thirties with CD3G deficiency. Sequencing was carried out using conventional CD4+ T cells sorted from blood. CDR3 in DNA: TGTGCCAGCAGTTTCTGGGCAGGGCGGGGGACTGAAGCTTTCTTT. This codes for CASSFWAGRGTEAFF.